The clone carrying this T cell receptor beta chain was picked up a small number of times. Its antigen remains unidentified. This entry belongs to a study of cytomegalovirus exposure and HLA in healthy donors. Study-wide results and caveats: The listing of 150 to 200 TCR beta chains classed them as cytomegalovirus-associated.

PCR amplification relied on 60 Vbeta primers (plus 13 Jbeta primers). Study processing details: Per a later analysis, the number of unique TCR beta chains was around 80 million, of which roughly 10 million were shared. Produced via immunoSEQ multiplex PCR; TCRdb's table is partial and in-frame only. D and trimming were read from the DNA, whereas the V and J calls and clone size are those reported in that table. The sample records roughly 240,000 clones, roughly 87% being singletons. The CDR3 loop spans 15 amino acids. CDR1 is SGHTA and CDR2 is FQGNSA in the germline V gene. Germline trimming cut 5 bases from V and 3 bases from J; bases unmatched to any gene: 6.

This TCR was recovered from a woman aged 40-49 years in good health and CMV-seropositive. This chain links TRBV7-2 with TRBJ2-3; TRBD2 aligns across 9 bases. The sample was PBMCs. The CDR3 reads CASSPRLAETDTQYF. In DNA form, the CDR3 reads TGTGCCAGCAGCCCCCGACTAGCGGAGACAGATACGCAGTATTTT.